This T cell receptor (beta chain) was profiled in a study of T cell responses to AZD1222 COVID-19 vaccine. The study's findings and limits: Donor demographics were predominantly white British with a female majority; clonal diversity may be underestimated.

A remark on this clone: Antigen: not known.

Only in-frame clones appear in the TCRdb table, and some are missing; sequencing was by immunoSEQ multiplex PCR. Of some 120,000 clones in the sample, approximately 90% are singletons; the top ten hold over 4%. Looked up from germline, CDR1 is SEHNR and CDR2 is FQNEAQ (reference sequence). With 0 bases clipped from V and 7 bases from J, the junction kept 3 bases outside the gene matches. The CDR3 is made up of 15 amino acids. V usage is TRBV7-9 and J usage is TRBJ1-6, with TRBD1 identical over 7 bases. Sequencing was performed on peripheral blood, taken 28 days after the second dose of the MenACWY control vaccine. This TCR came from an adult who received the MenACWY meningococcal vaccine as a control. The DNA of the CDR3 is TGTGCCAGCAGCTTAGCGACAGGGACGAATTCACCCCTCCACTTT. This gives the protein CASSLATGTNSPLHF.